The 5 T cell receptor beta chains in this list originate from one sample, sequenced in a study of blood T cell repertoires in COVID-19. Here immunoSEQ multiplex PCR was the method, and the copy in TCRdb shows in-frame clones only, minus some. The sample has about 150,000 clones, 70% to 90% seen once; the top ten hold 0.95% to 1.5%. The material sequenced was PBMCs or T cells enriched from blood (not recorded which). The receptors come from a young woman with acute COVID-19.

The V call is TRBV3-1 (or the pseudogene TRBV3-2), the J call TRBJ1-5; 11 bases match TRBD1. Germline V gene sequence: CDR1 LGHDT, CDR2 YNNKEL (reference sequence). The CDR3 contains 14 residues. V lost 4 bases and J lost 7; bases outside the gene matches: 3. CDR3 sequence reads: CASSPGTGGQPQHF. CDR3 DNA sequence: TGTGCCAGCAGCCCGGGGACAGGGGGGCAGCCCCAGCATTTT.

The rearrangement uses TRBV11-2 and TRBJ2-5, with 9 nucleotides matching TRBD2. With V trimmed by 1 base and J by 2 bases, 2 bases remained unmatched. The CDR3 extends over 15 amino acids. Germline V CDR1 and CDR2: SGHAT, FQNNGV. As DNA, the CDR3 is TGTGCCAGCAGCTTAGGACTAGCGGCTCAAGAGACCCAGTACTTC. Its protein is CASSLGLAAQETQYF.

There are a few counts of this clone. The chain carries TRBV28 and TRBJ1-6, with D perhaps matching TRBD1 (5 bases). The CDR3 extends over 18 amino acids. Germline loops: CDR1 MDHEN, CDR2 SYDVKM. V was pared by 2 bases and J by 3 bases, with 17 bases between. CDR3 loop: CASSLAPLTANYNSPLHF. In DNA, the CDR3 is TGTGCCAGCAGTTTAGCCCCTCTGACAGCGAACTATAATTCACCCCTCCACTTT.

V is TRBV30 and J is TRBJ1-1; 11 nucleotides line up with TRBD1. This CDR3 contains 13 residues. The trim removed 5 bases at V and 6 bases at J, leaving 5 bases unmatched. The germline V gene encodes CDR1 GTSNPN and CDR2 SVGIG (reference sequence). As DNA, the CDR3 is TGTGCCTGGGGACAGGGGGCTTGGGCTGAAGCTTTCTTT. Translating it yields CAWGQGAWAEAFF.

The chain employs TRBV7-2 and TRBJ2-1, with 11 bases lining up with TRBD2. J was trimmed by 6 bases and V by 2 bases; bases with no gene match: 9. This CDR3 is 17 amino acids long. CDR1 and CDR2 from the germline V gene are SGHTA and FQGNSA. The DNA for the CDR3 is TGTGCCAGCAGCTTACGTGTAGCGGGAGGGCCGGGCAATGAGCAGTTCTTC. This encodes CASSLRVAGGPGNEQFF.